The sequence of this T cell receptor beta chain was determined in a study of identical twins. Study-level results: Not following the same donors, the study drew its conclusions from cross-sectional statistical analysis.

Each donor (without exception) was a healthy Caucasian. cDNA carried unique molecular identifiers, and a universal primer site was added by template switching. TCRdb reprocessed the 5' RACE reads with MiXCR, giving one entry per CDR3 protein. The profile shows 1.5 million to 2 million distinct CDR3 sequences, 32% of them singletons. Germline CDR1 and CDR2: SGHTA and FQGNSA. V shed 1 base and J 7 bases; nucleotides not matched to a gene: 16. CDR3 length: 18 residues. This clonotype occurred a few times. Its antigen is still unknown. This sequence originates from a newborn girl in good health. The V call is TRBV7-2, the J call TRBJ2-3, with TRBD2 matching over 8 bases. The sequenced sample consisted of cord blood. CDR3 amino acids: CASSLVFGAGGRWYTQYF. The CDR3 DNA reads TGTGCCAGCAGCTTAGTCTTTGGGGCGGGGGGACGTTGGTATACGCAGTATTTT.